Listed here are 21 T cell receptor beta chains from one sample, sequenced in a study of T-cell reconstitution after alpha-beta-depleted transplantation in children. Preparation of the TCRbeta library involved a method that used unique molecular identifiers. TCRdb reanalysed the PCR reads using MiXCR and keeps one entry per CDR3 protein. The repertoire consists of around 340,000 distinct CDR3 sequences, with about an eighth occurring once and the leading ten covering about 4%. The source was PBMCs, collected from the stem cell graft. These receptors all come from a human donor who donated a stem cell graft to a child with Fanconi anemia.

The V call is TRBV13, the J call TRBJ2-7; 7 positions match TRBD1. Trimming removed 4 bases from V and 3 bases from J; junction bases left unmatched: 12. There are 16 residues in the CDR3. Germline lookup yields CDR1 PRHDT and CDR2 FYEKMQ (reference sequence). This CDR3 reads CASSSGQTRNFYEQYF. CDR3 nucleotide sequence: TGTGCCAGCAGCTCGGGACAGACCCGAAATTTCTACGAGCAGTACTTC.

This clonotype was seen many times. The genes are TRBV10-3 and TRBJ1-1; D might be TRBD1 (5 bases). Trimming took off 11 bases at V and 2 bases at J, with 12 bases between the two ends. CDR1 is ENHRY and CDR2 is SYGVKD in the germline V gene. This CDR3 contains 12 residues. The chain's CDR3 is CASTDSNTEAFF. The DNA of the CDR3 is TGTGCCTCGACAGATTCAAACACTGAAGCTTTCTTT.

This clonotype was seen many times. The chain links TRBV3-1 to TRBJ2-2; D may be TRBD2 (6 bases). CDR1 and CDR2 (germline): LGHDT, YNNKEL (reference sequence). The CDR3 covers 15 residues. With 4 bases removed from V and 7 bases from J, the gap between germline ends came to 16 bases. In nucleotides, the CDR3 is TGTGCCAGCAGCCTTGACCCGGGAGAGAGCGGGGAGCTGTTTTTT. This gives the protein CASSLDPGESGELFF.

J is TRBJ1-4 and V is TRBV5-6, with 9 bases identical to TRBD1. Looked up from germline, CDR1 is SGHDT and CDR2 is YYEEEE. The CDR3 contains 14 residues. With 3 bases clipped from V and 7 bases from J, the junction kept 4 bases outside the gene matches. The CDR3 DNA reads TGTGCCAGCAGCTGGGGGACAGGGACTGAAAAACTGTTTTTT. Amino acid sequence: CASSWGTGTEKLFF.

This clonotype was observed a handful of times. The V call is TRBV10-3, the J call TRBJ2-7; D not resolved. CDR3 size: 14 residues. Germline V gene data show CDR1 as ENHRY and CDR2 as SYGVKD. Trimming removed 3 bases at V and 4 bases at J, with 13 bases between. CDR3 bases: TGTGCCATCAGTGAAGGCAGGAGAGTTTACGAGCAGTACTTC. Protein product: CAISEGRRVYEQYF.

This clonotype was recorded many times. The CDR3 region has the DNA TGTGCCAGCAGCCCGGTTTCCGAGGCCCAGTACTTC. This encodes CASSPVSEAQYF. The V and J genes are TRBV5-6 and TRBJ2-5, with unresolved D. Trimming took 4 bases from V and 9 from J, leaving 13 bases between them. The CDR3 consists of 12 residues. Germline V gene sequence: CDR1 SGHDT, CDR2 YYEEEE.

The chain couples TRBV27 to TRBJ2-7, with 9 bases that match TRBD1. The germline V gene has CDR1 MNHEY and CDR2 SMNVEV (reference sequence). This CDR3 spans 15 amino acids. V shed 4 bases and J 2 bases; nucleotides not matched to a gene: 6. The DNA of the CDR3 is TGTGCCAGCAGTTGGGACAGGGAGGCTCCCTACGAGCAGTACTTC. Translating it yields CASSWDREAPYEQYF.

This clonotype was observed many times. The chain uses TRBV28 and TRBJ2-3; 10 nucleotides align to TRBD2. V gave up 4 bases and J gave up 5 bases; unmatched junction bases: 9. The germline V gene has CDR1 MDHEN and CDR2 SYDVKM. The CDR3 consists of 16 residues. CDR3 region: CASSSPAGGAQDTQYF. The CDR3 DNA reads TGTGCCAGCAGTTCCCCAGCGGGGGGGGCGCAAGATACGCAGTATTTT.

This clonotype was detected ten times or more. The chain uses TRBV3-1 and TRBJ2-2, with no clear D. Germline V gene data show CDR1 as LGHDT and CDR2 as YNNKEL (reference sequence). This CDR3 comprises 14 residues. Trimming removed 1 base at V and 5 bases at J, with 8 bases between. CDR3 DNA sequence: TGTGCCAGCAGCCAAGTTTTGGGGACCGGGGAGCTGTTTTTT. Translation: CASSQVLGTGELFF.

This clonotype came up many times. The J gene is TRBJ2-7, the V gene TRBV6-2 or TRBV6-3; tentatively, D is TRBD2 (5 bases). V lost 6 bases to trimming and J lost 5 bases, with 11 bases between them. There are 12 residues in the CDR3. CDR1 is MNHEY, CDR2 SVGEGT, per germline. Here the CDR3 DNA reads TGTGCCAGCAGACGCTCCGGGAACGAGCAGTACTTC. Translating gives CASRRSGNEQYF.

The chain uses TRBV30 and TRBJ2-2; D might be TRBD1 (5 bases). The germline V gene encodes CDR1 GTSNPN and CDR2 SVGIG (reference sequence). The CDR3 is made up of 14 amino acids. Trimming removed 4 bases at V and 4 bases at J, with 13 bases between. This CDR3 is CAWTTGAGTGELFF. CDR3 coding DNA: TGTGCCTGGACCACAGGAGCCGGCACCGGGGAGCTGTTTTTT.

This clonotype came up a few times. The genes are TRBV10-3 and TRBJ2-5, with D perhaps matching TRBD1 (6 bases). Per germline, CDR1 ENHRY and CDR2 SYGVKD. CDR3 length equals 13 residues. Between the trimmed V and J ends, which lost 8 bases and 4 bases, there was a span of 14 bases. CDR3: CAIADRIRETQYF. For the CDR3, the DNA is TGTGCCATCGCTGACAGGATAAGAGAGACCCAGTACTTC.

This clonotype has ten or more counts. J is TRBJ1-4 and V is TRBV7-9, with 8 nucleotides matching TRBD1. Germline V gene lookup returns CDR1 SEHNR and CDR2 FQNEAQ (reference sequence). The J segment lost 7 bases and the V segment lost 5 bases, leaving 6 bases of the junction unmatched. This CDR3 is built from 14 residues. For the CDR3, the DNA is TGTGCCAGCAGCCACGGGACAGGCAGTGAAAAACTGTTTTTT. It specifies CASSHGTGSEKLFF.

This clonotype was seen repeatedly, ten times or more. This chain uses TRBV12-3 or TRBV12-4 with TRBJ2-5; D is unclear. V lost 3 bases and J lost 5, with 10 bases in between. The CDR3 is made up of 13 amino acids. The CDR3, as DNA: TGTGCCAGCAGTTTTGGGCTGAGTGAGACCCAGTACTTC. This sequence encodes CASSFGLSETQYF.

This clonotype came up many times. V and J are TRBV12-3 or TRBV12-4 and TRBJ2-6; D is possibly TRBD2 (7 bases). V was shortened by 4 bases and J by 2 bases, with 18 bases between the two germline ends. The CDR3 consists of 18 residues. As DNA, the CDR3 is TGTGCCAGCAGTTCCACGGACAGTGGGGGGGCTGGGGCCAACGTCCTGACTTTC. Residues: CASSSTDSGGAGANVLTF.

This clonotype showed up just a few times. The rearrangement uses TRBV6-2 or TRBV6-3 and TRBJ2-1; TRBD2 might be the D (5 bases). CDR1 is MNHEY and CDR2 is SVGEGT in the germline V gene. CDR3 size: 15 residues. V lost 5 bases to trimming and J lost 10 bases, with 21 bases between them. This chain's CDR3 is CASSLRTLREAEQFF. The CDR3 region has the DNA TGTGCCAGCAGTCTACGGACCCTCCGGGAAGCGGAGCAGTTCTTC.

Only a few counts were recorded for this clonotype. This chain links TRBV6-1 with TRBJ1-2; D not certain. V dropped 2 bases and J dropped 4 bases, with 11 bases sitting between them. The CDR3 is made up of 14 amino acids. CDR1 and CDR2 from the germline V gene are MNHNS and SASEGT. The CDR3 loop is CASSERARSYGYTF. DNA of the CDR3: TGTGCCAGCAGTGAAAGAGCCAGGAGCTATGGCTACACCTTC.

This clonotype was seen repeatedly, ten times or more. One end of the junction is discordant with germline, which a read error may explain. The chain couples TRBV29-1 to TRBJ1-2; D possibly corresponds to TRBD1 (5 bases). Germline V gene lookup returns CDR1 SQVTM and CDR2 ANQGSEA. CDR3 length: 13 residues. CDR3 bases: TGCAGCCTTGAGGATGGGGGGTCCTATGGCTACACCTTC. This encodes CSLEDGGSYGYTF. The full variable domain, with the rest looked up from reference TRBV29-1 and TRBJ1-2, is SAVISQKPSRDICQRGTSLTIQCQVDSQVTMMFWYRQQPGQSLTLIATANQGSEATYESGFVIDKFPISRPNLTFSTLTVSNMSPEDSSIYLCSLEDGGSYGYTFGSGTRLTVV.

This clonotype was observed a handful of times. The chain joins TRBV7-2 to TRBJ1-1; D is uncertain. The V gene's germline CDR1 is SGHTA and CDR2 FQGNSA. The CDR3 is 15 residues long. V lost 6 bases to trimming and J lost 1 base, with 15 bases between them. The CDR3 sequence: CASRPNIPTNTEAFF. In nucleotides, the CDR3 is TGTGCCAGCAGGCCTAACATCCCAACGAACACTGAAGCTTTCTTT. The variable domain in full, with the rest retrieved from reference TRBV7-2 and TRBJ1-1, is GAGVSQSPSNKVTEKGKDVELRCDPISGHTALYWYRQSLGQGLEFLIYFQGNSAPDKSGLPSDRFSAERTGGSVSTLTIQRTQQEDSAVYLCASRPNIPTNTEAFFGQGTRLTVV.

V is TRBV20-1 and J is TRBJ2-5; D remains ambiguous. Germline loops: CDR1 DFQATT, CDR2 SNEGSKA (reference sequence). This CDR3 comprises 14 residues. With 5 bases removed from V and 1 base from J, the gap between germline ends came to 14 bases. The CDR3 nucleotides are TGCAGTGCTCCCATATCCCCGGGCCAAGAGACCCAGTACTTC. Translating it yields CSAPISPGQETQYF.

There are many counts of this clonotype. This sequence joins TRBV9 and TRBJ2-7, with 9 bases matching TRBD1. Germline assignment: CDR1 SGDLS and CDR2 YYNGEE. V was pared by 0 bases and J by 5 bases, with 9 bases of the junction left unmatched. The CDR3 spans 16 residues. The CDR3 coding sequence is TGTGCCAGCAGCGTAGGAGCACAGGGGGCGATCCACGAGCAGTACTTC. This gives the protein CASSVGAQGAIHEQYF. Full variable domain (rest looked up from reference TRBV9 and TRBJ2-7): DSGVTQTPKHLITATGQRVTLRCSPRSGDLSVYWYQQSLDQGLQFLIQYYNGEERAKGNILERFSAQQFPDLHSELNLSSLELGDSALYFCASSVGAQGAIHEQYFGPGTRLTVT.